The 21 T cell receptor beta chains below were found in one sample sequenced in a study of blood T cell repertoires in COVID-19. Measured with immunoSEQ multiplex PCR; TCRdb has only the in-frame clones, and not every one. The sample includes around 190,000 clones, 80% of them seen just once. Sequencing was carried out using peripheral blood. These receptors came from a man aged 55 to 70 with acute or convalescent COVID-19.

CDR3: CASSLGGIPYNEQFF. The DNA of the CDR3 is TGTGCCAGCAGCTTGGGAGGGATCCCTTACAATGAGCAGTTCTTC. This chain uses TRBV5-4 with TRBJ2-1, with TRBD2 as a possible D gene (5 bases). Germline loops: CDR1 SGHNT, CDR2 YYREEE (reference sequence). Between the trimmed V and J ends, which lost 0 bases and 4 bases, there was a span of 11 bases. CDR3 length: 15 residues.

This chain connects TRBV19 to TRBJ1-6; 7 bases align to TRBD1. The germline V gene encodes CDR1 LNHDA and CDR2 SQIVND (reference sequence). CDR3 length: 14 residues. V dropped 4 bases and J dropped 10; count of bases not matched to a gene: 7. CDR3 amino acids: CASSNAGGGSPLHF. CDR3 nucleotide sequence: TGTGCCAGTAGTAACGCAGGGGGAGGATCACCCCTCCACTTT.

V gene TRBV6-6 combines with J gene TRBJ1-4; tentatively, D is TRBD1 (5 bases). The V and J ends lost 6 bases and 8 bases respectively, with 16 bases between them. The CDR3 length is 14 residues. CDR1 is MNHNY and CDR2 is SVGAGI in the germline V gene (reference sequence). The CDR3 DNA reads TGTGCCAGCAGACCCCGGGAGGGGCGAGAAAAACTGTTTTTT. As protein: CASRPREGREKLFF.

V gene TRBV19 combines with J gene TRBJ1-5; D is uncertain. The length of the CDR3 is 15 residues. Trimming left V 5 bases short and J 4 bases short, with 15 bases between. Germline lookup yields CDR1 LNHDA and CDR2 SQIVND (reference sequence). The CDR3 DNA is TGTGCCAGTAGTCCCCGGAGTTTGGGTAATCAGCCCCAGCATTTT. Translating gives CASSPRSLGNQPQHF. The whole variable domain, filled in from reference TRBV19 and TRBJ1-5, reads DGGITQSPKYLFRKEGQNVTLSCEQNLNHDAMYWYRQDPGQGLRLIYYSQIVNDFQKGDIAEGYSVSREKKESFPLTVTSAQKNPTAFYLCASSPRSLGNQPQHFGDGTRLSIL.

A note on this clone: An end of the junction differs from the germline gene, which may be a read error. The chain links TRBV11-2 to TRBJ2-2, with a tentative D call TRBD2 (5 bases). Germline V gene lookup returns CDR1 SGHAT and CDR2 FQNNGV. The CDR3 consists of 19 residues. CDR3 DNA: TGTGCCAGCAGTTTAGCGCCCTCGCCACCAGGATCGAACACCGGGGAGCTGTTTTTT. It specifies CASSLAPSPPGSNTGELFF.

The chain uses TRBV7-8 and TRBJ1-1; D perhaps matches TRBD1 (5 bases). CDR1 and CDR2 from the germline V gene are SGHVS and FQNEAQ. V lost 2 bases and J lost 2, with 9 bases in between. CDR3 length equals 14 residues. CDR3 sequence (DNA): TGTGCCAGCAGCTTAAGGACACCCAACACTGAAGCTTTCTTT. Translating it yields CASSLRTPNTEAFF.

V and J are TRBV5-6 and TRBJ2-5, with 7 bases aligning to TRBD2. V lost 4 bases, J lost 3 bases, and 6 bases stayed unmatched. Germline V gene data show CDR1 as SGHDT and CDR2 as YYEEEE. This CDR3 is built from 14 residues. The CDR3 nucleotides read TGTGCCAGCAGCCCGGGGACTAACAAAGAGACCCAGTACTTC. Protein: CASSPGTNKETQYF.

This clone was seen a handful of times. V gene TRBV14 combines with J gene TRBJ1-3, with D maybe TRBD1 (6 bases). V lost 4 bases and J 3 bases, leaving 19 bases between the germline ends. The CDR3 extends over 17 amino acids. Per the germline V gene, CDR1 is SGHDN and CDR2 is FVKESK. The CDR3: CASSPLGGAAGGNTIYF. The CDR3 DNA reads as TGTGCCAGCAGCCCTCTTGGGGGGGCGGCTGGTGGAAACACCATATATTTT.

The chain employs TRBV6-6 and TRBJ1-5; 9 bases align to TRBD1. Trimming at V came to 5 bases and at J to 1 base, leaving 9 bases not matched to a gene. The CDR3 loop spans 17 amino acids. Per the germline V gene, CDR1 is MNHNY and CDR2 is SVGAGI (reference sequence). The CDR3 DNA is TGTGCCAGCAGTCATCCGGGACAGGGATACAGCAATCAGCCCCAGCATTTT. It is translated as CASSHPGQGYSNQPQHF.

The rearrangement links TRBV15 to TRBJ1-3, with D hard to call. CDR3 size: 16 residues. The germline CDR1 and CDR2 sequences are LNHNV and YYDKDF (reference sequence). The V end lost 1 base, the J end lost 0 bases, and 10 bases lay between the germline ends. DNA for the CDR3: TGTGCCACCAGCAGAGTCGTCAAGAGCTCTGGAAACACCATATATTTT. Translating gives CATSRVVKSSGNTIYF.

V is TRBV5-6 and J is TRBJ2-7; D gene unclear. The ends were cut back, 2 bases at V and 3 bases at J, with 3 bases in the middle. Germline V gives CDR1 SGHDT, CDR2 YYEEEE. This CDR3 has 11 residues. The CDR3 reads CASSFSYEQYF. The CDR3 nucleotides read TGTGCCAGCAGCTTCAGCTACGAGCAGTACTTC.

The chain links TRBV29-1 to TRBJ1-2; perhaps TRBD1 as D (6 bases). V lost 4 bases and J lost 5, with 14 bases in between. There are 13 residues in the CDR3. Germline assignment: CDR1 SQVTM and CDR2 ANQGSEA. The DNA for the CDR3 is TGCAGCGTTGCTGGTACAGGGCAATATGGCTACACCTTC. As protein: CSVAGTGQYGYTF.

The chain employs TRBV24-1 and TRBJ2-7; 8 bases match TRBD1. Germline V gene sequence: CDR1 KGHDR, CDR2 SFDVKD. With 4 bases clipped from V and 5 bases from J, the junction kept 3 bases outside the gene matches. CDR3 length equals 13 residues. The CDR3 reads CATSETGDHEQYF. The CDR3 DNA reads TGTGCCACCAGTGAGACAGGGGACCACGAGCAGTACTTC.

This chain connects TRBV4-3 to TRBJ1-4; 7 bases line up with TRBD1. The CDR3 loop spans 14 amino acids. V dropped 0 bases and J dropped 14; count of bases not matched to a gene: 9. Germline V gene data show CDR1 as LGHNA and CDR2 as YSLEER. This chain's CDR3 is CASSQDNRGGRLFF. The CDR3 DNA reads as TGCGCCAGCAGCCAAGATAATAGAGGGGGCCGGCTGTTTTTT.

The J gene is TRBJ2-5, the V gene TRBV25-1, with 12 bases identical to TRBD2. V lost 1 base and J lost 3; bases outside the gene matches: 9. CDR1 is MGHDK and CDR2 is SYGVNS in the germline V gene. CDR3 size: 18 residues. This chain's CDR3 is CASSEWASGGAGKETQYF. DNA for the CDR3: TGTGCCAGCAGTGAATGGGCTAGCGGGGGGGCCGGGAAAGAGACCCAGTACTTC.

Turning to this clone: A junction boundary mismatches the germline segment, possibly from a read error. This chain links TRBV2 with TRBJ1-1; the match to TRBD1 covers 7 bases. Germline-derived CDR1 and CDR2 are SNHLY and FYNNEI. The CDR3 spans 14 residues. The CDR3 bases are TGTGCCAGCAATGAACAGGGGTCCGCGGTCGAAGCTTTCTTT. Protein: CASNEQGSAVEAFF.

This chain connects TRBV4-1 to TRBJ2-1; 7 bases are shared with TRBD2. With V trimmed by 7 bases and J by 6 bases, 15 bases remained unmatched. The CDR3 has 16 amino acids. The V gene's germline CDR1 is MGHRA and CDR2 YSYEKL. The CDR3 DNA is TGCGCCAGCACCGGAAGGCTGGCGGGAGTAAGCAATGAGCAGTTCTTC. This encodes CASTGRLAGVSNEQFF.

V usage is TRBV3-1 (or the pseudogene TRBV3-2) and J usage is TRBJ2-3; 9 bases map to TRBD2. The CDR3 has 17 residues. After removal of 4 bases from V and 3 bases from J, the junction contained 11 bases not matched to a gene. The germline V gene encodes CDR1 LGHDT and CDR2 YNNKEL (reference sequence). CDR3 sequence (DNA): TGTGCCAGCAGCCCAAACCGACTAGCGGTTATAACAGATACGCAGTATTTT. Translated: CASSPNRLAVITDTQYF.

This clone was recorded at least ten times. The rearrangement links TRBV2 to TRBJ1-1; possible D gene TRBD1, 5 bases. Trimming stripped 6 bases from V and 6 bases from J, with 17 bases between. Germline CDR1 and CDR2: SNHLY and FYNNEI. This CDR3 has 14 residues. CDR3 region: CASRLQVSHAEAFF. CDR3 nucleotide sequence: TGTGCCAGCAGGTTACAGGTTAGCCACGCTGAAGCTTTCTTT.

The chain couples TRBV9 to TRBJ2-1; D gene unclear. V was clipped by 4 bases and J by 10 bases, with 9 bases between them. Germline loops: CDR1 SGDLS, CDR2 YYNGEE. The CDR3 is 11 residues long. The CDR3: CASSIDWEQFF. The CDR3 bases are TGTGCCAGCAGCATAGACTGGGAGCAGTTCTTC.

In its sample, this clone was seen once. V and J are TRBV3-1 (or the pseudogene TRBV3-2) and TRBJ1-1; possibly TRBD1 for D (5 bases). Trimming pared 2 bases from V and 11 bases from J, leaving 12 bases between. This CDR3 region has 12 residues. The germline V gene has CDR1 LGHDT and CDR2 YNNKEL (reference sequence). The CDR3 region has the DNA TGTGCCAGCAGCCAACAGGGTTTAGGGGCTTTCTTT. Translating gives CASSQQGLGAFF.